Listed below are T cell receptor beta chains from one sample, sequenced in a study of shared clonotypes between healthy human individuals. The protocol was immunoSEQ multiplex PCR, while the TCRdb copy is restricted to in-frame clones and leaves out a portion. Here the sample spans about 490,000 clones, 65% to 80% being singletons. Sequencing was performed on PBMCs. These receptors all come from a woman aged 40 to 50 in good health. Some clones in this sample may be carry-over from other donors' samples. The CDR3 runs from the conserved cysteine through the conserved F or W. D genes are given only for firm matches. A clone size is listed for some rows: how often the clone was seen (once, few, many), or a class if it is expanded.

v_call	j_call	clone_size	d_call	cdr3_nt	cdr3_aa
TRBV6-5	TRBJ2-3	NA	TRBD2	TGTGCCAGCAGTAGGACTAGCGGGATCACAGATACGCAGTATTTT	CASSRTSGITDTQYF
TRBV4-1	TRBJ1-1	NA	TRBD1	TGCGCCAGCAGCCAAGAACGAATTGGACAGGGCACTGAAGCTTTCTTT	CASSQERIGQGTEAFF
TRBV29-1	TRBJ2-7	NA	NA	TGCAGCGTTGGATCACAGGGAGGAGGGGAGCAGTACTTC	CSVGSQGGGEQYF
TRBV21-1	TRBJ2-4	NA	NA	TGTGCCAGCAGTGGGCGGCTACAGCAAAGAAAAAACATTCAGTACTTC	CASSGRLQQRKNIQYF
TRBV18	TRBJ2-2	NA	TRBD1	TGTGCCAGCTCACGACAGGGGGCTGGCGGGGAGCTGTTTTTT	CASSRQGAGGELFF
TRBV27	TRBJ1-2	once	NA	TGTGCCAGCAGTCGGTCCGGGTCCGCAAAACTGAATGGCTACACCTTC	CASSRSGSAKLNGYTF
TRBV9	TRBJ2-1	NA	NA	TGTGCCAGCAGCCCCAGTAGGAGCCTCCCCTACAATGAGCAGTTCTTC	CASSPSRSLPYNEQFF
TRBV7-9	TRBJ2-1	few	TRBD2	TGTGCCAGCAGCCATTTAGCGGGAGCCACACATGAGCAGTTCTTC	CASSHLAGATHEQFF
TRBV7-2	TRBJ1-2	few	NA	TGTGCCAGCAGCCTCACGGACGAGGGCGGCTACACCTTC	CASSLTDEGGYTF
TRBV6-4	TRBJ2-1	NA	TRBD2	TGTGCCAGCAGTGACCCCGGGACTAGCGGAACCTACAATGAGCAGTTCTTC	CASSDPGTSGTYNEQFF
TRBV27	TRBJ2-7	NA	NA	TGTGCCAGCAGAAGCGAGATGGGGGCCTACGAGCAGTACTTC	CASRSEMGAYEQYF
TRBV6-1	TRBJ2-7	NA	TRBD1	TGTGCCAGCAGTGAAGAGGAAGGGGGCTACTACGAGCAGTACTTC	CASSEEEGGYYEQYF
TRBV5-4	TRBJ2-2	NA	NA	TGTGCCAGCTCGCAAAAGCGGGTCGGCGTCACCGGGGAGCTGTTTTTT	CASSQKRVGVTGELFF
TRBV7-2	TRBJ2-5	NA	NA	TGTGCCAGCAGCCCCCCCGCGTCACGGACCCAGTACTTC	CASSPPASRTQYF
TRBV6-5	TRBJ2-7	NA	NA	TGTGCCAGCAGTAGGGAGGAGGGTGTCGGGGACGAGCAGTACTTC	CASSREEGVGDEQYF
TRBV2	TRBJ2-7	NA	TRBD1	TGTGCCAGCAGTGGACAGGGCCACGGCGAGCAGTACTTC	CASSGQGHGEQYF
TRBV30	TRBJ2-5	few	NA	TGTGCCTGGAGTGTCGGGGGAGAGACCCAGTACTTC	CAWSVGGETQYF
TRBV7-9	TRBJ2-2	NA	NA	TGTGCCAGCAGCTATTGGGCGGTGAACACCGGGGAGCTGTTTTTT	CASSYWAVNTGELFF
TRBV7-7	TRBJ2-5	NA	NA	TGTGCTAGCAGCCCGGGTGCACAGGCCCAGTACTTC	CASSPGAQAQYF